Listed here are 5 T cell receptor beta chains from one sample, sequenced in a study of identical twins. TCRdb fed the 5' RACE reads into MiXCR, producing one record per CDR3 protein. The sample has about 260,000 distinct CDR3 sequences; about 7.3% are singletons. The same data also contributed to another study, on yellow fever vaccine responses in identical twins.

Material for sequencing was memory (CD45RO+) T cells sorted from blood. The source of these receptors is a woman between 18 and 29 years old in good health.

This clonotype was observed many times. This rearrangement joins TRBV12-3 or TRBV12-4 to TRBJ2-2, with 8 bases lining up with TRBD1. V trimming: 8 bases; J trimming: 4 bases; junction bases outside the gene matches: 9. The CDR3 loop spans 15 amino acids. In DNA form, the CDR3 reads TGTGCCAGCGCAACCACCGGGACAGGCACCGGGGAGCTGTTTTTT. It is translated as CASATTGTGTGELFF.

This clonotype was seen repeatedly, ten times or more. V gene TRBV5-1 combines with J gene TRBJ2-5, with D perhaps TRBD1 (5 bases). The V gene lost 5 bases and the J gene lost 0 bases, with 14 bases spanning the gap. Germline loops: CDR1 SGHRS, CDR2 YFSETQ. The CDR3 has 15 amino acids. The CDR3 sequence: CASSQLAGYQETQYF. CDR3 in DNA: TGCGCCAGCAGTCAACTTGCAGGGTACCAAGAGACCCAGTACTTC.

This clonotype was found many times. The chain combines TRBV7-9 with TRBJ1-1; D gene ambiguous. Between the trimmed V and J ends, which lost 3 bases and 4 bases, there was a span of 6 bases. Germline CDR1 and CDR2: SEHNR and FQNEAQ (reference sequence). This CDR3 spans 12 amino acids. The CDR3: CASSFSGTEAFF. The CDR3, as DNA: TGTGCCAGCAGCTTCTCGGGCACTGAAGCTTTCTTT.

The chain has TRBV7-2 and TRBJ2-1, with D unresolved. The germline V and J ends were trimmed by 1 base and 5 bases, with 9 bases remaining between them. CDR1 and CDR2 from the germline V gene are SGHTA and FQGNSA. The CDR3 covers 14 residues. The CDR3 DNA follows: TGTGCCAGCAGCTTAGAGTTTGGCCACAATGAGCAGTTCTTC. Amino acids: CASSLEFGHNEQFF.

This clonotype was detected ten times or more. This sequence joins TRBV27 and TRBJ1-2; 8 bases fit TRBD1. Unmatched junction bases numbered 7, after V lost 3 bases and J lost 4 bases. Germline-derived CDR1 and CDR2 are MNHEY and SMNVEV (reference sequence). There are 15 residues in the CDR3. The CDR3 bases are TGTGCCAGCAGTTTCCGGGACAGGCCTCTCTATGGCTACACCTTC. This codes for CASSFRDRPLYGYTF.